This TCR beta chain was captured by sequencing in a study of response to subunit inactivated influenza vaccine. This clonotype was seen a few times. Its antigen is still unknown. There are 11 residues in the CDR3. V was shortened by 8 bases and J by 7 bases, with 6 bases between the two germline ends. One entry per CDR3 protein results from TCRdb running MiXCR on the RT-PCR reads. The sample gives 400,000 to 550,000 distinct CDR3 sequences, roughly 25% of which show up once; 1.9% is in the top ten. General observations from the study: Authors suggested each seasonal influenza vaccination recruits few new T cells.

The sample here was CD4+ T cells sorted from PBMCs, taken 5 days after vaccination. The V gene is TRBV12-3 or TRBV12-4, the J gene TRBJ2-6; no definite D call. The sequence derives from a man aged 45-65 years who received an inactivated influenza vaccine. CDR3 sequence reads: CASSPANVLTF. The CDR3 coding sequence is TGTGCCAGCTCGCCCGCCAACGTCCTGACTTTC.